A single sample gave rise to the 2 T cell receptor beta chains below, sequenced in a study of spatial heterogeneity in lung cancer. In TCRdb, the 5' RACE reads were re-called with MiXCR into one record per CDR3 protein. The table records tens of thousands of distinct CDR3 sequences, roughly 6.7% of them present only once. Findings and caveats of the study: The number of expanded tumor alpha and beta chains correlated with mutation number.

These receptors are not linked to any known antigen. The time point: sample taken at primary tumor resection. The sample consisted of lung tumor tissue, taken at surgery. These receptors came from a male donor with early-stage non-small cell lung cancer.

This rearrangement joins TRBV12-3 or TRBV12-4 to TRBJ1-1; a possible D gene is TRBD1 (5 bases). The V end lost 2 bases, the J end lost 1 base, and 8 bases lay between the germline ends. This CDR3 has 14 residues. The DNA for the CDR3 is TGTGCCAGCAGTTTACAGGGATCGAACACTGAAGCTTTCTTT. Translation: CASSLQGSNTEAFF.

This clonotype was counted ten times or more. V gene TRBV6-5 combines with J gene TRBJ2-1; 9 bases map to TRBD2. V trimming: 0 bases; J trimming: 5 bases; junction bases outside the gene matches: 8. The CDR3 totals 17 residues. Germline V gene lookup returns CDR1 MNHEY and CDR2 SVGAGI. The CDR3 DNA reads as TGTGCCAGCAGTTACTCACCGACTAGCGGAGATAACAATGAGCAGTTCTTC. Protein sequence: CASSYSPTSGDNNEQFF.